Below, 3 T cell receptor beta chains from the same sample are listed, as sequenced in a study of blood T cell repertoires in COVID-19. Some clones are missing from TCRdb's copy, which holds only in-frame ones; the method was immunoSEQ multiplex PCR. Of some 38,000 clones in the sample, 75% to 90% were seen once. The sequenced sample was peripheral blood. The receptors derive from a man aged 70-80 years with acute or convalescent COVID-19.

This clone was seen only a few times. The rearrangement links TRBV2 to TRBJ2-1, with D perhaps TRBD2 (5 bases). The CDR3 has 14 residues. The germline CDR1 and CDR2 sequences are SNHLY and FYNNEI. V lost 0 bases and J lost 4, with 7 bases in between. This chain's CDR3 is CASSEAGVYNEQFF. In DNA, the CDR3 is TGTGCCAGCAGTGAAGCGGGAGTTTACAATGAGCAGTTCTTC.

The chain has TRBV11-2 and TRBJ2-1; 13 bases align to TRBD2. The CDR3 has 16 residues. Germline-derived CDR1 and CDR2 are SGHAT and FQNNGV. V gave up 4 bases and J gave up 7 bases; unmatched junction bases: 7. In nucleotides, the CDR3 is TGTGCCAGCAGCTCCCCGGGACTAGCGGGAATGAATGAGCAGTTCTTC. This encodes CASSSPGLAGMNEQFF.

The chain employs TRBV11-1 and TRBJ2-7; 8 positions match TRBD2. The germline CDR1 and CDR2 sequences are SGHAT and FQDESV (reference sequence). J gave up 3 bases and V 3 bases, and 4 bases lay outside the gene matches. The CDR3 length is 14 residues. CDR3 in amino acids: CASSFQREFYEQYF. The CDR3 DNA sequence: TGTGCCAGCAGCTTCCAGCGGGAGTTCTACGAGCAGTACTTC.